The clone carrying this T cell receptor (beta chain) was found many times. Amplified TCR beta CDR3 regions derived from RNA transcripts. Initially, a first-round RT-PCR of the TCR CDR3 employed the HTBI primer set. TCRdb used MiXCR to reprocess the multiplex PCR reads, holding one entry per CDR3 protein. The sample carries under 350,000 distinct CDR3 sequences, approximately 12% recorded once. The sample belongs to a study of T cells in Graves' hyperthyroidism and ophthalmopathy. Study-level information: Any treatment followed the collection of peripheral blood at initial diagnosis.

This CDR3 comprises 15 residues. Germline CDR1 SGHTA, CDR2 FQGNSA. The ends were cut back, 1 base at V and 4 bases at J, with 11 bases in the middle. Material for sequencing was blood. The J gene is TRBJ1-5, the V gene TRBV7-2; D gene uncertain. This receptor was obtained from a woman aged 25 to 45 with Graves' hyperthyroidism that later progressed to Graves' ophthalmopathy. The CDR3, as DNA: TGTGCCAGCAGCTTAGGCGGGCAGCTTAATCAGCCCCAGCATTTT. Its translation is CASSLGGQLNQPQHF.